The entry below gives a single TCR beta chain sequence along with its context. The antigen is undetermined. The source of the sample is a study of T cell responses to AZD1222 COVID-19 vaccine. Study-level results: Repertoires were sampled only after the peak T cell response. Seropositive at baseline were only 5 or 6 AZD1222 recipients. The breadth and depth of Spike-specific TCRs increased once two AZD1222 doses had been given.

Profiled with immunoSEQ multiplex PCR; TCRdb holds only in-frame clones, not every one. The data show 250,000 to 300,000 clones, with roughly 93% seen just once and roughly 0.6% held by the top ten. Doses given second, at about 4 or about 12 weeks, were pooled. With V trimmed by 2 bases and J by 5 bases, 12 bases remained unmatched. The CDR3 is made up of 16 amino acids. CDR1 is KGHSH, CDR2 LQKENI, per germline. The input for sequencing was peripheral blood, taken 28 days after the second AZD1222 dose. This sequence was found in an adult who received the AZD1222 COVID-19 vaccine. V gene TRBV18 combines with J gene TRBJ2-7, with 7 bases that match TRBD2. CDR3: CASSPSARGRLDEQYF. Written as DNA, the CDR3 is TGTGCCAGCTCACCATCCGCCCGCGGGAGATTAGACGAGCAGTACTTC. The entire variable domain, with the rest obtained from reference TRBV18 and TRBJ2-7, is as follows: NAGVMQNPRHLVRRRGQEARLRCSPMKGHSHVYWYRQLPEEGLKFMVYLQKENIIDESGMPKERFSAEFPKEGPSILRIQQVVRGDSAAYFCASSPSARGRLDEQYFGPGTRLTVT.